The entry below gives a single T cell receptor beta chain sequence along with its context. Germline V lookup: CDR1 DFQATT, CDR2 SNEGSKA (reference sequence). Trimming took 4 bases from V and 2 from J; bases not matched to a gene: 13. The CDR3 extends over 17 amino acids. The data were obtained in a study of molecular identifiers for immune sequencing clone quantification. Study in general: Split five ways in replicates, RNA from approximately 20,000 or 100,000 naive CD8 cells had four portions sequenced.

TCRdb passed the PCR reads through MiXCR, listing each CDR3 protein once. The table lists over 600,000 distinct CDR3 sequences, 15% to 20% of them singletons, with roughly 0.85% in the top ten. The sequenced sample was naive CD8+ T cells from blood, with Jurkat cell RNA spiked in. Regarding subset: FACS-sorted CD8+CD4-CCR7+CD45RA+ naive T cells. The V gene is TRBV20-1, the J gene TRBJ2-7; 11 bases map to TRBD1. The receptor was isolated from a human donor in good health. Some libraries in this study had Jurkat cell RNA spiked in. CDR3 sequence reads: CSATVFSWDRGTYEQYF. The CDR3 DNA reads as TGCAGTGCTACGGTTTTTTCCTGGGACAGGGGGACCTACGAGCAGTACTTC.